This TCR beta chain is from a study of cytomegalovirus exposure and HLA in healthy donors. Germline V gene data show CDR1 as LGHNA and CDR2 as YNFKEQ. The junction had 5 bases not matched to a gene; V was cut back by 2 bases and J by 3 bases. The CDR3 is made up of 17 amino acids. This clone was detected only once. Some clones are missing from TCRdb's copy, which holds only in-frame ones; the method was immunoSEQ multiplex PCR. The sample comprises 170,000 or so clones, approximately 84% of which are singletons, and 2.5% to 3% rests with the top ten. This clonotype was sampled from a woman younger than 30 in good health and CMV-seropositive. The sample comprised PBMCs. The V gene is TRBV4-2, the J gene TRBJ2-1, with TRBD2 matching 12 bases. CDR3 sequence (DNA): TGTGCCAGCAGCCAACTCCGGACTAGCGGGGTCTACAATGAGCAGTTCTTC. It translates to CASSQLRTSGVYNEQFF.